Shown below are 16 T cell receptor beta chains from a single sample sequenced in a study of T cell clonality in common variable immunodeficiency. The data were produced by immunoSEQ multiplex PCR, yet TCRdb's version contains in-frame clones alone and is incomplete. Altogether over 50,000 clones were found in the sample, and no singletons occur. Specimen: peripheral blood mononuclear cells. These receptors all stem from a person between 18 and 75 years old in good health.

This clone was counted at least ten times. The CDR3 end is not reached by the read, which stops 3 residues before it; the germline J gene fills it in. The genes are TRBV30 and TRBJ1-1; D possibly corresponds to TRBD1 (6 bases). Per germline, CDR1 GTSNPN and CDR2 SVGIG (reference sequence). The V end lost 3 bases, the J end lost 5 bases, and 16 bases lay between the germline ends. The CDR3 consists of 14 residues. CDR3 bases read: TGTGCCTGGAGAGGGACATATGAAGGTACTGAA. Translated: CAWRGTYEGTE. The whole CDR3 is CAWRGTYEGTEAFF.

This clone has more than one count but fewer than ten. The read ends 3 residues before the CDR3 terminus; that terminus is restored from the germline J gene. J is TRBJ1-2 and V is TRBV19, with 7 bases matching TRBD1. The V segment lost 8 bases and the J segment 4 bases; nucleotides outside the gene matches: 7. Germline CDR1 and CDR2: LNHDA and SQIVND (reference sequence). The CDR3 is made up of 13 amino acids. CDR3 in amino acids: CASSLTGIYGYTF. The sequenced part of the CDR3 DNA is TGTGCCAGTTCCCTGACAGGGATCTATGGC.

At least ten counts were recorded for this clone. The read ends 3 residues early relative to the CDR3; the germline J gene fills the gap. The J gene is TRBJ2-7, the V gene TRBV2; 8 nucleotides align to TRBD2. In germline, CDR1 is SNHLY, CDR2 FYNNEI. V dropped 6 bases and J dropped 4; count of bases not matched to a gene: 8. The CDR3 runs to 14 residues. The CDR3 loop reads CASSTGLVGYEQYF. Partial CDR3 DNA: TGTGCCAGCAGCACGGGACTAGTAGGTTACGAG.

This clone was counted at least ten times. Read sequence stops 3 residues before the CDR3 end, and the germline J gene provides the missing end. The chain carries TRBV19 and TRBJ2-3, with a possible D match to TRBD1 (6 bases). CDR1 is LNHDA, CDR2 SQIVND, per germline (reference sequence). Trimming took off 3 bases at V and 4 bases at J, with 11 bases between the two ends. The CDR3 consists of 14 residues. CDR3: CASSMTGTSDTQYF. The sequenced CDR3 bases are TGTGCCAGTAGTATGACTGGGACATCAGATACG.

This clone has a count of ten or more. The sequenced fragment ends 3 residues before the CDR3 boundary, so the rest is inferred from the germline J gene. J is TRBJ2-1 and V is TRBV7-3, with D possibly matching TRBD2 (6 bases). Germline loops: CDR1 SGHTA, CDR2 FQGTGA. Between the trimmed V and J ends, which lost 1 base and 3 bases, there was a span of 10 bases. The CDR3 consists of 15 residues. The CDR3 DNA, read in part, is TGTGCCAGCAGCTTAAAACCGGACTACTACAATGAG. This gives the protein CASSLKPDYYNE. The whole CDR3 protein is CASSLKPDYYNEQFF.

This clone was observed at least ten times. The DNA ends 3 residues before the CDR3 does, and the rest of the CDR3 is filled in from the germline J gene. The chain employs TRBV6-2 or TRBV6-3 and TRBJ1-2; the D gene is possibly TRBD1 (5 bases). This CDR3 contains 15 residues. With 2 bases removed from V and 6 bases from J, the gap between germline ends came to 16 bases. The V gene's germline CDR1 is MNHEY and CDR2 SVGEGT. The covered CDR3 bases are TGTGCCAGCAGTTACATCCCCCAGGGTCGGGATGGC. Translating it yields CASSYIPQGRDG. The whole CDR3 region reads CASSYIPQGRDGYTF.

The sample holds many counts of this clone. The part of the CDR3 DNA that was read is TGCAGTGCGGTGGGGACAGGGGTCGATGAG. Its protein product is CSAVGTGVDE. The entire CDR3 sequence reads CSAVGTGVDEQFF. The V gene is TRBV20-1, the J gene TRBJ2-1, with 10 bases aligning to TRBD1. The read finishes 3 residues shy of the CDR3 end, and the germline J gene is used to complete it. Trimming took 6 bases from V and 8 from J; bases not matched to a gene: 7. The germline gives CDR1 DFQATT, CDR2 SNEGSKA (reference sequence). CDR3 length equals 13 residues.

This clone was counted at least ten times. The read ends 3 residues shy of where the CDR3 ends; the end is completed using the germline J gene. The rearrangement joins TRBV5-1 to TRBJ2-7; possible D gene TRBD2, 5 bases. With 4 bases removed from V and 6 bases from J, the gap between germline ends came to 23 bases. The CDR3 spans 16 residues. Germline V gene data show CDR1 as SGHRS and CDR2 as YFSETQ. Here the CDR3 reads CASSPDAGWIVVEQYF. The sequenced part of the CDR3 DNA is TGCGCCAGCAGCCCTGACGCGGGCTGGATTGTGGTCGAG.

Many counts were recorded for this clone. The CDR3 extends 3 residues past the end of the read, so its final part is completed from the germline J gene. The chain employs TRBV19 and TRBJ2-5, with 12 bases fitting TRBD2. The germline gives CDR1 LNHDA, CDR2 SQIVND (reference sequence). The trim removed 8 bases at V and 4 bases at J, leaving 8 bases unmatched. The CDR3 sequence is 15 residues long. CDR3 protein: CASRLAGVPGETQYF. The DNA read from the CDR3 is TGTGCCAGTCGACTAGCGGGAGTCCCGGGAGAGACC.

In this sample, this clone turned up many times. The read is 3 residues too short to cover the CDR3 end, so that end is filled in from the germline J gene. The chain uses TRBV19 and TRBJ2-6, with a possible D match to TRBD1 (6 bases). This CDR3 region has 13 residues. Germline V lookup: CDR1 LNHDA, CDR2 SQIVND (reference sequence). With 2 bases removed from V and 11 bases from J, the gap between germline ends came to 10 bases. The sequenced part of the CDR3 DNA is TGTGCCAGTAGTATACAGGGGAAGTACGTC. Amino acids: CASSIQGKYV. The whole CDR3 protein reads CASSIQGKYVLTF.

This clone was seen many times. The read halts 3 residues ahead of the CDR3 end, with the missing end drawn from the germline J gene. This chain links TRBV11-3 with TRBJ2-7; D is unclear. Deletions cut 2 bases from V and 1 base from J, with 9 bases between. The CDR3 is made up of 14 amino acids. CDR1 is SGHNT, CDR2 YENEEA, per germline. CDR3 bases read: TGTGCCAGCAGCTTATGGGCTACATCCTACGAG. This encodes CASSLWATSYE. The whole CDR3 reads CASSLWATSYEQYF. Combining the CDR3 with reference TRBV11-3 and TRBJ2-7 gives the whole variable domain EAGVVQSPRYKIIEKKQPVAFWCNPISGHNTLYWYLQNLGQGPELLIRYENEEAVDDSQLPKDRFSAERLKGVDSTLKIQPAELGDSAVYLCASSLWATSYEQYFGPGTRLTVT.

A word on this clone: A far larger clone is just one base off, so this is likely a read error. The CDR3 extends 3 residues past the end of the read, so its final part is completed from the germline J gene. The chain joins TRBV30 to TRBJ2-3, with TRBD2 identical over 12 bases. The CDR3 covers 16 residues. Germline loops: CDR1 GTSNPN, CDR2 SVGIG (reference sequence). Germline trimming cut 7 bases from V and 2 bases from J; bases unmatched to any gene: 10. CDR3 sequence reads: CASSLGTSGLTDTQYF. CDR3 DNA, as far as it was read: TGTGCCTCGAGCCTCGGGACTAGCGGGCTCACAGATACG. Drawing the rest from reference TRBV30 and TRBJ2-3, the complete variable domain is SQTIHQWPATLVQPVGSPLSLECTVEGTSNPNLYWYRQAAGRGLQLLFYSVGIGQISSEVPQNLSASRPQDRQFILSSKKLLLSDSGFYLCASSLGTSGLTDTQYFGPGTRLTVL.

This clone was seen at least ten times. The observed sequence ends 3 residues before the CDR3 terminus, with the missing tail filled in from the germline J gene. V is TRBV7-3 and J is TRBJ2-7; perhaps D is TRBD1 or TRBD2 (5 bases each). CDR3 length: 14 amino acids. Germline lookup yields CDR1 SGHTA and CDR2 FQGTGA. V shed 4 bases and J shed 6 bases, with 16 bases lying between them. CDR3 DNA, as far as it was read: TGTGCCAGCAGCTACGGGAACAGGCGACTCGAG. Translating gives CASSYGNRRLE. The complete CDR3 reads CASSYGNRRLEQYF.

Notes on this clone: The read falls 3 residues short of the CDR3 end, and the missing part is taken from the germline J gene. The chain has TRBV29-1 and TRBJ1-2; D gene uncertain. Germline V gene data show CDR1 as SQVTM and CDR2 as ANQGSEA. With 2 bases removed from V and 3 bases from J, the gap between germline ends came to 7 bases. This CDR3 spans 12 amino acids. The CDR3 sequence is CSVEHADYGYTF. CDR3 DNA (partial): TGCAGCGTTGAACACGCAGACTATGGC.

In this sample, this clone turned up many times. Germline is not matched at one junction end, which may reflect a read error. The read comes to an end 3 residues before the CDR3 does, leaving the germline J gene to fill in the end. The J gene is TRBJ2-1, the V gene TRBV7-7, with D possibly TRBD1 on 5 matching bases. The germline gives CDR1 SSHAT, CDR2 FNYEAQ (reference sequence). The CDR3 loop spans 13 amino acids. The CDR3 loop reads CASSLAQGNEQFF. CDR3 DNA (partial): TGTGCTAGCAGCTTAGCCCAGGGCAATGAG.

This clone was detected only a few times. The read halts 3 residues ahead of the CDR3 end, with the missing end drawn from the germline J gene. This chain uses TRBV7-9 with TRBJ1-2; 7 bases map to TRBD1. The germline CDR1 and CDR2 sequences are SEHNR and FQNEAQ (reference sequence). There are 14 residues in the CDR3. CDR3 region: CASSFTGAYNDYTF. CDR3 DNA (partial): TGTGCCAGCAGCTTCACAGGGGCCTACAATGAC.